One sample yielded the 5 T cell receptor beta chains listed below, sequenced in a study of blood T cell repertoires in COVID-19. Only in-frame clones appear in the TCRdb table, and some are missing; sequencing was by immunoSEQ multiplex PCR. The sample consists of some 240,000 clones, approximately 91% of them appearing once. Sequencing was done on a sample of peripheral blood. These receptor sequences come from a man in his sixties who had recovered from COVID-19.

The V call is TRBV30, the J call TRBJ2-7; weak D call: TRBD1 (5 bases). There are 13 residues in the CDR3. V was clipped by 2 bases and J by 1 base, with 9 bases between them. The V gene's germline CDR1 is GTSNPN and CDR2 SVGIG (reference sequence). CDR3 loop: CAWSSGNSYEQYF. The CDR3 DNA reads TGTGCCTGGAGTTCAGGGAATTCCTACGAGCAGTACTTC.

The chain combines TRBV5-1 with TRBJ1-3, with TRBD1 as a possible D gene (5 bases). The germline V and J ends were trimmed by 0 bases and 4 bases, with 11 bases remaining between them. Germline loops: CDR1 SGHRS, CDR2 YFSETQ. The CDR3 length is 15 residues. Written as DNA, the CDR3 is TGCGCCAGCAGCTTGGAAGGGCAGGGAGGAAACACCATATATTTT. Encoded protein: CASSLEGQGGNTIYF. The full variable domain, rest sourced from reference TRBV5-1 and TRBJ1-3, is KAGVTQTPRYLIKTRGQQVTLSCSPISGHRSVSWYQQTPGQGLQFLFEYFSETQRNKGNFPGRFSGRQFSNSRSEMNVSTLELGDSALYLCASSLEGQGGNTIYFGEGSWLTVV.

The gene calls are TRBV7-9 and TRBJ2-1, with 11 bases fitting TRBD2. Germline V CDR1 and CDR2: SEHNR, FQNEAQ (reference sequence). The V and J ends lost 6 bases and 1 base, in that order; junction bases with no gene match: 5. The CDR3 covers 16 residues. The CDR3 DNA reads TGTGCCAGCAGTAATATAGCGGGGGGGTCCTACAATGAGCAGTTCTTC. This gives the protein CASSNIAGGSYNEQFF.

The V and J genes are TRBV6-5 and TRBJ2-7, with D unresolved. The V end was cut by 7 bases, the J end by 2 bases, with 6 bases between. Germline CDR1 is MNHEY and CDR2 is SVGAGI. CDR3 length: 11 amino acids. Here the CDR3 DNA reads TGTGCCAGCACAAACACCTACGAGCAGTACTTC. As protein: CASTNTYEQYF.

The sample holds a few counts of this clone. The chain employs TRBV11-2 and TRBJ1-1, with a possible D match to TRBD1 (5 bases). The CDR3 has 16 residues. V lost 4 bases to trimming and J lost 4 bases, with 19 bases between them. Germline-derived CDR1 and CDR2 are SGHAT and FQNNGV. The CDR3 DNA reads as TGTGCCAGCAGCTACAACCAGGGACGGGGAGGCACTGAAGCTTTCTTT. This gives the protein CASSYNQGRGGTEAFF.